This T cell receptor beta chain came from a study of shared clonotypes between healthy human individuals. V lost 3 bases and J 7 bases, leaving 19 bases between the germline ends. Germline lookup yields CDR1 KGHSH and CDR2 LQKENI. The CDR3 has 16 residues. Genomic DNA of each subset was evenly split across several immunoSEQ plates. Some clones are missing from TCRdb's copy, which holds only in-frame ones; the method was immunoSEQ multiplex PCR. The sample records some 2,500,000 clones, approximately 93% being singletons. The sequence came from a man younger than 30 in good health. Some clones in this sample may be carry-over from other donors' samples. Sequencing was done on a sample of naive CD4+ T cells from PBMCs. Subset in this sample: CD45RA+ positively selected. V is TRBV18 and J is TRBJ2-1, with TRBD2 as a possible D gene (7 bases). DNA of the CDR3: TGTGCCAGCTCACCCTCGGGGGGCCTTCGGGGGAATGAGCAGTTCTTC. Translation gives CASSPSGGLRGNEQFF.